This T cell receptor (beta chain) was recovered during a study of T cell changes during pregnancy in multiple sclerosis. Germline V CDR1 and CDR2: SQVTM, ANQGSEA. The CDR3 contains 12 residues. The germline V and J ends were trimmed by 6 bases and 6 bases, with 14 bases remaining between them. Produced via immunoSEQ multiplex PCR; TCRdb's table is partial and in-frame only. Seen here are approximately 40,000 clones, 88% observed once, and the top ten hold more than 4.5%. The material was peripheral blood, obtained in the first trimester of pregnancy. This chain uses TRBV29-1 with TRBJ1-2; D is ambiguous. The receptor's source is a female donor in good health, enrolled as a control in a pregnancy study. This CDR3 is CSVHTTENGYTF. For the CDR3, the DNA is TGCAGCGTCCACACAACAGAAAATGGCTACACCTTC.